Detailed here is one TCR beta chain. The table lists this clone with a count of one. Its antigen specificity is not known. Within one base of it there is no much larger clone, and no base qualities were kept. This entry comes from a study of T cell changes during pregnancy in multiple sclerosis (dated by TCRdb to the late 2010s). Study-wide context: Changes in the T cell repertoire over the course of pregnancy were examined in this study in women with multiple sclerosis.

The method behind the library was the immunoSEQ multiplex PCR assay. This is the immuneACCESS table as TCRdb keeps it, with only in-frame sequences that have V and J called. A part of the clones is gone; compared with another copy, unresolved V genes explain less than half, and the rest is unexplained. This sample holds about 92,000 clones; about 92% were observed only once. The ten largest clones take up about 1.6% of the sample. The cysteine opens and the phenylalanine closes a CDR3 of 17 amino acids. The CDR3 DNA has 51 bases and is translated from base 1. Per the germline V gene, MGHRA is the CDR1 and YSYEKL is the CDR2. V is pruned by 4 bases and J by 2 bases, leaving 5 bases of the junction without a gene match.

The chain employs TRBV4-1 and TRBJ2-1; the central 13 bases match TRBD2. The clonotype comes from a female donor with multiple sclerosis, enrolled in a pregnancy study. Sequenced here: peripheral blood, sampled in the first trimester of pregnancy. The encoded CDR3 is CASSRTSGSTAYNEQFF. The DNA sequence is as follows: TGCGCCAGCAGCCGGACTAGCGGGAGTACCGCCTACAATGAGCAGTTCTTC.